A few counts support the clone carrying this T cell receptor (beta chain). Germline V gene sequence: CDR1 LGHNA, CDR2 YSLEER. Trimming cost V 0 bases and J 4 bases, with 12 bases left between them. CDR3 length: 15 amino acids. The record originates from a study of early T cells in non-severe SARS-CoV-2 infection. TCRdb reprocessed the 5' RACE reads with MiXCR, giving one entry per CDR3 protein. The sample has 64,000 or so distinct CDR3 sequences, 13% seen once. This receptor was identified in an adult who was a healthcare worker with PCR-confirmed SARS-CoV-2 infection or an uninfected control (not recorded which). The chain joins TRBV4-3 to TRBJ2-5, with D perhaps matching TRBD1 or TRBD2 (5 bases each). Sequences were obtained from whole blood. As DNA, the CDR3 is TGCGCCAGCAGCCAAGAGAAAAGAGGGGTAGAGACCCAGTACTTC. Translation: CASSQEKRGVETQYF.